This TCR beta chain was observed in a study of T cell responses to AZD1222 COVID-19 vaccine. As for this clone: Its specificity is unknown.

Assay used: immunoSEQ multiplex PCR; TCRdb lists only in-frame clones, some missing. Found here are some 120,000 clones, about 89% of them singletons; the top ten hold 4.2%. Study outcomes and limitations: A rise in Spike-specific TCR breadth and depth followed two AZD1222 doses. Donors, mostly white British, included more females; clonal diversity was possibly underestimated. CD4 TCRs covered the whole spike, strongest at regions 160-218 and 743-854.

The ends lost 3 bases at V and 4 bases at J; junction bases unmatched: 8. This CDR3 has 16 amino acids. CDR1 is SGDLS, CDR2 YYNGEE, per germline. The V gene is TRBV9, the J gene TRBJ2-3, with 10 bases matching TRBD2. The starting material was peripheral blood, obtained on day 0 of AZD1222 vaccination. The TCR sequence derives from an adult in good health. CDR3: CASSGGAGGVSDTQYF. The CDR3 DNA reads as TGTGCCAGCAGCGGAGGAGCGGGGGGGGTGTCAGATACGCAGTATTTT.